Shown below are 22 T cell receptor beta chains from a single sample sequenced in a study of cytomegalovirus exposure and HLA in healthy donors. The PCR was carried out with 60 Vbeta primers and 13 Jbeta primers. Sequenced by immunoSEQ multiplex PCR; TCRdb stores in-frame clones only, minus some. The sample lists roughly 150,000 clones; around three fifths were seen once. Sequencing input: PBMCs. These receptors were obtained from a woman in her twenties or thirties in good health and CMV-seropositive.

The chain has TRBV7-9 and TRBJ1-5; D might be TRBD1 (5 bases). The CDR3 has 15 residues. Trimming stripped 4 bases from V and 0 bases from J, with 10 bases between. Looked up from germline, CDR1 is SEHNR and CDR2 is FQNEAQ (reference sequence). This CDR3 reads CASSSGGGSNQPQHF. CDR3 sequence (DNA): TGTGCCAGCAGCTCGGGGGGGGGTAGCAATCAGCCCCAGCATTTT.

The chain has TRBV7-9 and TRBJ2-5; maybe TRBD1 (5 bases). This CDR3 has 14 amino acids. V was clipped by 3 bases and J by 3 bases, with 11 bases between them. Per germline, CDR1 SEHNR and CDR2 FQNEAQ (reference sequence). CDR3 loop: CASSLLRQKETQYF. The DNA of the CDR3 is TGTGCCAGCAGCTTGTTAAGACAGAAAGAGACCCAGTACTTC.

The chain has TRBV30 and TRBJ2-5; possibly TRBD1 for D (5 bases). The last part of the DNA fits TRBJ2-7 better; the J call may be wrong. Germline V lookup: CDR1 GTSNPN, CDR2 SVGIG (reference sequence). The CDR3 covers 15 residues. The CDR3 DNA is TGTGCCTGGAGTGTACACGAAGGGGTAGGCTACGAGCAGTACTTC. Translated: CAWSVHEGVGYEQYF.

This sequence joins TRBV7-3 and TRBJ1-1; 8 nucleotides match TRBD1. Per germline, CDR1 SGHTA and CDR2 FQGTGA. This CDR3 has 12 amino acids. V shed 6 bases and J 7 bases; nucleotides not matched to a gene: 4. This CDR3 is CASSNTGGEAFF. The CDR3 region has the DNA TGTGCCAGCAGTAATACAGGGGGTGAAGCTTTCTTT.

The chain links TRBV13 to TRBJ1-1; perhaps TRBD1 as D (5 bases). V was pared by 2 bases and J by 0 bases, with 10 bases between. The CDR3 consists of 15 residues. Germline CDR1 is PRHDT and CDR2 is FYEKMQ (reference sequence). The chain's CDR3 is CASSLIRQLNTEAFF. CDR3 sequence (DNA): TGTGCCAGCAGCTTAATTCGACAGTTGAACACTGAAGCTTTCTTT.

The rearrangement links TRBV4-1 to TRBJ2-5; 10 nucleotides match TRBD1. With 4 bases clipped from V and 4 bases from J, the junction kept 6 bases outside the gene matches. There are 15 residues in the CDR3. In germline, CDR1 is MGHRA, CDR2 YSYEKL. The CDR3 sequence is CASSRDRGPGETQYF. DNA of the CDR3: TGCGCCAGCAGCCGTGACAGGGGGCCCGGAGAGACCCAGTACTTC.

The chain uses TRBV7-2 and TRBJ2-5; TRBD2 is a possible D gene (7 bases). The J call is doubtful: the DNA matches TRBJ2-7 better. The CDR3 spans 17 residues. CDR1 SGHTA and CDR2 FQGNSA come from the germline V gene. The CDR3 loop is CASSPQGGRERYYEQYF. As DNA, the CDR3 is TGTGCCAGCAGCCCCCAAGGGGGGAGGGAGAGATACTACGAGCAGTACTTC.

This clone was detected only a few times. The CDR3 DNA follows: TGTGCCAGCAGCTTAGGACGGGGGAACACTGAAGCTTTCTTT. This translates into CASSLGRGNTEAFF. This chain uses TRBV11-3 with TRBJ1-1; D is undetermined. The CDR3 has 14 amino acids. V lost 1 base and J lost 1, with 7 bases in between. Germline CDR1 SGHNT, CDR2 YENEEA. Combining the CDR3 with reference TRBV11-3 and TRBJ1-1 gives the whole variable domain EAGVVQSPRYKIIEKKQPVAFWCNPISGHNTLYWYLQNLGQGPELLIRYENEEAVDDSQLPKDRFSAERLKGVDSTLKIQPAELGDSAVYLCASSLGRGNTEAFFGQGTRLTVV.

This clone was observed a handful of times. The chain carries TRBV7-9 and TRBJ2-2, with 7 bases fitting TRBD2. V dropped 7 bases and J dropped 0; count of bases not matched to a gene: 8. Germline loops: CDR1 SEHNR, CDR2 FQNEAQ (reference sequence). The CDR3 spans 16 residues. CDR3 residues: CASTSVGRTNTGELFF. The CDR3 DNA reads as TGTGCCAGCACCTCCGTCGGGAGGACGAACACCGGGGAGCTGTTTTTT.

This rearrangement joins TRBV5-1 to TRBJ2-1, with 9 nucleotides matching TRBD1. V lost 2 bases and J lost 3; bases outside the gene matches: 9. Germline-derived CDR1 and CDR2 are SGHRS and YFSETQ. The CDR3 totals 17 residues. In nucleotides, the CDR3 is TGCGCCAGCAGCTTTTCAGGTGGGACAGGGTTCTACAATGAGCAGTTCTTC. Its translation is CASSFSGGTGFYNEQFF.

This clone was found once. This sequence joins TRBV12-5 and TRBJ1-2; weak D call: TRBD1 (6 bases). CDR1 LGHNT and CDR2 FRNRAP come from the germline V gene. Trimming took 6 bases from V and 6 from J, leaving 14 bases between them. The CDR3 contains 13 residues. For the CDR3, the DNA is TGTGCTAGTGGGGACAGCGCCGAACATGGCTACACCTTC. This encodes CASGDSAEHGYTF.

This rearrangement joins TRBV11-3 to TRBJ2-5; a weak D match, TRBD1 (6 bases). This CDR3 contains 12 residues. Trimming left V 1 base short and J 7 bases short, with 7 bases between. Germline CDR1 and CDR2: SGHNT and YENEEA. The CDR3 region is CASSLVGGTQYF. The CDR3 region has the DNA TGTGCCAGCAGCTTAGTAGGGGGGACCCAGTACTTC.

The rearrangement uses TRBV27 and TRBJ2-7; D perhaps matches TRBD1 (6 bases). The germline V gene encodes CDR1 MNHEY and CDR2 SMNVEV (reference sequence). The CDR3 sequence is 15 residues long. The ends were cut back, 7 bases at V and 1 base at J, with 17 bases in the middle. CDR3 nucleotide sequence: TGTGCCAGCACCTCAACCCCAGGGGTTTCCTACGAGCAGTACTTC. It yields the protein CASTSTPGVSYEQYF.

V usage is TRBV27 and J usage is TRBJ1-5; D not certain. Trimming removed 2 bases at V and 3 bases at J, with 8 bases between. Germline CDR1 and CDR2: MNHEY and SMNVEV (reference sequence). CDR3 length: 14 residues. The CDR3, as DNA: TGTGCCAGCAGTTTAACGGTTGTCAATCAGCCCCAGCATTTT. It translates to CASSLTVVNQPQHF.

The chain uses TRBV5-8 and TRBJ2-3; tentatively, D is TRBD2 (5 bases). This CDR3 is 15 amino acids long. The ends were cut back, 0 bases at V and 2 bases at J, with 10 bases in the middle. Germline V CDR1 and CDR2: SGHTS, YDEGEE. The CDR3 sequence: CASSLAGVTTDTQYF. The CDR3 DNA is TGTGCCAGCAGCTTGGCCGGGGTTACCACAGATACGCAGTATTTT.

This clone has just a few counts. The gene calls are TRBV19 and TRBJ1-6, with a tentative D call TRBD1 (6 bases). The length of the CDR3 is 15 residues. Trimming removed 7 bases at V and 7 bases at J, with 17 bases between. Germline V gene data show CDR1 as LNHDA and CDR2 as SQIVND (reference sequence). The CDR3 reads CASTGGQVTNSPLHF. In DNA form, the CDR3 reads TGTGCCAGTACCGGGGGGCAGGTGACGAATTCACCCCTCCACTTT.

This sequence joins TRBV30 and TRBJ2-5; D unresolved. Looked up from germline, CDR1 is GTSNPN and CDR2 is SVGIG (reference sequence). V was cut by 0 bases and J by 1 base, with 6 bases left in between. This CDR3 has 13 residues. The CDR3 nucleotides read TGTGCCTGGAGTGTACTTCCCCAAGAGACCCAGTACTTC. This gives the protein CAWSVLPQETQYF.

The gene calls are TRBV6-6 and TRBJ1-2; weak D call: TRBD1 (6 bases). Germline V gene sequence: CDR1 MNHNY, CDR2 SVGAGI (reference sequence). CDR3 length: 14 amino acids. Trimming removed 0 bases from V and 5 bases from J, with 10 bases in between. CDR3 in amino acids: CASSYSGQGYGYTF. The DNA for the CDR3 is TGTGCCAGCAGTTACTCAGGCCAGGGGTATGGCTACACCTTC.

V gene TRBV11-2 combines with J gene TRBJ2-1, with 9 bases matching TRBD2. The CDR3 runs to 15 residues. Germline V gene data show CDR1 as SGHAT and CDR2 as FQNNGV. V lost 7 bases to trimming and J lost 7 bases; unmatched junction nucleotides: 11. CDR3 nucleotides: TGTGCCAGCAAGACCATAGCGGGAGTGGGGAATGAGCAGTTCTTC. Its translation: CASKTIAGVGNEQFF.

This CDR3 is CASSRGGRSSYNSPLHF. The CDR3 DNA follows: TGTGCCAGCAGTAGGGGGGGTAGGAGCTCCTATAATTCACCCCTCCACTTT. The chain uses TRBV7-9 and TRBJ1-6, with a possible D match to TRBD1 (6 bases). Germline lookup yields CDR1 SEHNR and CDR2 FQNEAQ (reference sequence). This CDR3 comprises 17 residues. The V end lost 6 bases, the J end lost 0 bases, and 15 bases lay between the germline ends. Complete variable domain (other parts from reference TRBV7-9 and TRBJ1-6): DTGVSQNPRHKITKRGQNVTFRCDPISEHNRLYWYRQTLGQGPEFLTYFQNEAQLEKSRLLSDRFSAERPKGSFSTLEIQRTEQGDSAMYLCASSRGGRSSYNSPLHFGNGTRLTVT.

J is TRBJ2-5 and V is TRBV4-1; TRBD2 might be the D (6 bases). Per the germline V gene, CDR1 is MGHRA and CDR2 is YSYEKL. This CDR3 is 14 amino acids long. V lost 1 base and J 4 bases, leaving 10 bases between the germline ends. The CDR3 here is CASSQVGGVETQYF. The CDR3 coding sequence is TGCGCCAGCAGCCAAGTGGGGGGTGTAGAGACCCAGTACTTC.

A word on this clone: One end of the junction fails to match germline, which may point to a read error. CDR3 DNA sequence: TGTGCTAGCAGCCCCCTGAGAACGGGACAGGACTACGAGCAGTACTTC. Amino acid sequence: CASSPLRTGQDYEQYF. The chain is built from TRBV7-7 and TRBJ2-7, with TRBD1 matching over 8 bases. Germline loops: CDR1 SSHAT, CDR2 FNYEAQ (reference sequence). CDR3 length equals 16 residues. The full variable domain, rest sourced from reference TRBV7-7 and TRBJ2-7, is GAGVSQSPRYKVTKRGQDVTLRCDPISSHATLYWYQQALGQGPEFLTYFNYEAQPDKSGLPSDRFSAERPEGSISTLTIQRTEQRDSAMYRCASSPLRTGQDYEQYFGPGTRLTVT.